This is a list of T cell receptor beta chains from one sample in a study of OX40 agonist ivuxolimab in advanced cancers. Sequencing was performed with immunoSEQ multiplex PCR; in TCRdb, only in-frame clones are kept and a portion is missing. This sample has roughly 62,000 clones, with 84% found just once. The specimen was CD4+ or CD8+ T cells sorted from blood, collected in a trial of the OX40 agonist ivuxolimab. Receptors were obtained from an adult with an advanced solid tumor such as melanoma, head and neck, liver or kidney cancer. CDR3s include the opening cysteine and the closing phenylalanine or tryptophan. Each record gives: V gene, J gene, clone size, D gene, CDR3 DNA, CDR3 protein. A D gene is named only where the DNA matches it firmly. A row's size may be missing; if present it is once, few, many or a size class.

V gene: TRBV5-4
J gene: TRBJ2-7
clone size: few
D gene: TRBD1
CDR3 DNA: TGTGCCAGCAGCTCTGGGGACGCCGGGACAGGGACCGAGCAGTACTTC
CDR3 protein: CASSSGDAGTGTEQYF

V gene: TRBV7-3
J gene: TRBJ2-7
clone size: .
D gene: .
CDR3 DNA: TGTGCCAGCAGCTTAACAGGCACCTACGAGCAGTACTTC
CDR3 protein: CASSLTGTYEQYF

V gene: TRBV4-3
J gene: TRBJ2-2
clone size: .
D gene: TRBD2
CDR3 DNA: TGCGCCAGCAGCCCGGGACTAGCTATGAACACCGGGGAGCTGTTTTTT
CDR3 protein: CASSPGLAMNTGELFF

V gene: TRBV20-1
J gene: TRBJ2-2
clone size: .
D gene: .
CDR3 DNA: TGCAGTGCTGAGGCCCCCGGGGAGCTGTTTTTT
CDR3 protein: CSAEAPGELFF

V gene: TRBV2
J gene: TRBJ2-3
clone size: .
D gene: .
CDR3 DNA: TGTGCCAGCCTATTTTTAAACAGGAACACAGATACGCAGTATTTT
CDR3 protein: CASLFLNRNTDTQYF

V gene: TRBV9
J gene: TRBJ2-2
clone size: .
D gene: .
CDR3 DNA: TGTGCCAGCAGCGTAGGAGGAGGGGGCGCAAACACCGGGGAGCTGTTTTTT
CDR3 protein: CASSVGGGGANTGELFF

V gene: TRBV4-2
J gene: TRBJ2-1
clone size: .
D gene: TRBD2
CDR3 DNA: TGTGCCAGCAGCTCCCTCGGGCTAGCGGGGGTTCATGAGCAGTTCTTC
CDR3 protein: CASSSLGLAGVHEQFF

V gene: TRBV27
J gene: TRBJ2-3
clone size: .
D gene: .
CDR3 DNA: TGTGCCAGCAGTTTATCGGGAGGACCCCCAGATACGCAGTATTTT
CDR3 protein: CASSLSGGPPDTQYF

V gene: TRBV5-1
J gene: TRBJ2-5
clone size: .
D gene: TRBD1
CDR3 DNA: TGCGCCAGCAGCCCCGATCGACAGGGGGGTCAAGAGACCCAGTACTTC
CDR3 protein: CASSPDRQGGQETQYF

V gene: TRBV6-5
J gene: TRBJ2-3
clone size: few
D gene: TRBD1
CDR3 DNA: TGTGCCAGCAGCCCCGGACAGGGTCGCACAGATACGCAGTATTTT
CDR3 protein: CASSPGQGRTDTQYF

V gene: TRBV7-9
J gene: TRBJ2-1
clone size: .
D gene: .
CDR3 DNA: TGTGCCAGCAGCTTAGTTAGCCGACTCAATGAGCAGTTCTTC
CDR3 protein: CASSLVSRLNEQFF

V gene: TRBV6-5
J gene: TRBJ2-7
clone size: .
D gene: .
CDR3 DNA: TGTGCCAGCAGAAACGGGGGAAGGGAGCAGTACTTC
CDR3 protein: CASRNGGREQYF

V gene: TRBV18
J gene: TRBJ2-2
clone size: .
D gene: .
CDR3 DNA: TGTGCCAGCTCACCTAGGGACCCGACAACCGGGGAGCTGTTTTTT
CDR3 protein: CASSPRDPTTGELFF

V gene: TRBV6-5
J gene: TRBJ2-7
clone size: .
D gene: .
CDR3 DNA: TGTGCCAGCAGTTACTCGACAGCGGCCACCTACGAGCAGTACTTC
CDR3 protein: CASSYSTAATYEQYF

V gene: TRBV5-5
J gene: TRBJ1-3
clone size: .
D gene: .
CDR3 DNA: TGTGCCAGCAGCTTGAGGCTTCTTCGGGGAGGGTTTGGAAACACCATATATTTT
CDR3 protein: CASSLRLLRGGFGNTIYF

V gene: TRBV5-1
J gene: TRBJ1-4
clone size: .
D gene: TRBD1
CDR3 DNA: TGCGCCAGCAGCCCGGCGGGACAGGGCCCTGAAAAACTGTTTTTT
CDR3 protein: CASSPAGQGPEKLFF

V gene: TRBV10-3
J gene: TRBJ1-1
clone size: .
D gene: TRBD1
CDR3 DNA: TGTGCCATCAGCCGGACAGGGGGGGTTGAAGCTTTCTTT
CDR3 protein: CAISRTGGVEAFF

V gene: TRBV7-2
J gene: TRBJ2-4
clone size: .
D gene: TRBD2
CDR3 DNA: TGTGCCAGCAGCTTAGGCGGGGGGGTCACCAAAAACATTCAGTACTTC
CDR3 protein: CASSLGGGVTKNIQYF

V gene: TRBV10-3
J gene: TRBJ2-7
clone size: .
D gene: TRBD1
CDR3 DNA: TGTGCCTCCTCAGGGGGCTACGAGCAGTACTTC
CDR3 protein: CASSGGYEQYF

V gene: TRBV5-4
J gene: TRBJ2-1
clone size: .
D gene: .
CDR3 DNA: TGTGCCAGCAGCTTGTGGGAGAATGAGCAGTTCTTC
CDR3 protein: CASSLWENEQFF

V gene: TRBV28
J gene: TRBJ2-1
clone size: .
D gene: .
CDR3 DNA: TGTGCCAGCCGGCTACGTTACAATGAGCAGTTCTTC
CDR3 protein: CASRLRYNEQFF

V gene: TRBV5-1
J gene: TRBJ2-4
clone size: .
D gene: .
CDR3 DNA: TGCGCCAGCAGCTTCGGACTGCCCCTAGCCAAAAACATTCAGTACTTC
CDR3 protein: CASSFGLPLAKNIQYF

V gene: TRBV9
J gene: TRBJ2-5
clone size: .
D gene: .
CDR3 DNA: TGTGCCAGCAGCGTAGGTCATCGGGGATACCAAGAGACCCAGTACTTC
CDR3 protein: CASSVGHRGYQETQYF

V gene: TRBV2
J gene: TRBJ1-5
clone size: .
D gene: .
CDR3 DNA: TGTGCCAGTAGAAGGAGCAATCAGCCCCAGCATTTT
CDR3 protein: CASRRSNQPQHF

V gene: TRBV18
J gene: TRBJ2-3
clone size: .
D gene: .
CDR3 DNA: TGTGCCAGCTCACCCCCTAGCACAGATACGCAGTATTTT
CDR3 protein: CASSPPSTDTQYF

V gene: TRBV5-1
J gene: TRBJ1-1
clone size: .
D gene: .
CDR3 DNA: TGCGCCAGCAGCTTGGACGGGGTGCGCACTGAAGCTTTCTTT
CDR3 protein: CASSLDGVRTEAFF

V gene: TRBV11-2
J gene: TRBJ2-5
clone size: .
D gene: TRBD2
CDR3 DNA: TGTGCCAGCAGCTTAGGGACCAGCGGGGGGGGAGAAGAGACCCAGTACTTC
CDR3 protein: CASSLGTSGGGEETQYF

V gene: TRBV5-5
J gene: TRBJ2-7
clone size: .
D gene: TRBD1
CDR3 DNA: TGTGCCAGCAGCCTACCCGCCGGGACAGGGGGTGTCGAGCAGTACTTC
CDR3 protein: CASSLPAGTGGVEQYF

V gene: TRBV5-1
J gene: TRBJ2-2
clone size: .
D gene: .
CDR3 DNA: TGCGCCAGCAGCTCCGCAGTCGAACGGGCCACCGGGGAGCTGTTTTTT
CDR3 protein: CASSSAVERATGELFF

V gene: TRBV7-8
J gene: TRBJ2-2
clone size: .
D gene: TRBD1
CDR3 DNA: TGTGCCAGCAGCTTAGTTGTGGGACAGGGACGTTGGGCCGGGGAGCTGTTTTTT
CDR3 protein: CASSLVVGQGRWAGELFF

V gene: TRBV11-2
J gene: TRBJ1-2
clone size: .
D gene: .
CDR3 DNA: TGTGCCAGCAGCTTAGAAACCGGGTCGGGCAGCCAATTTTATGGCTACACCTTC
CDR3 protein: CASSLETGSGSQFYGYTF

V gene: TRBV2
J gene: TRBJ2-6
clone size: .
D gene: .
CDR3 DNA: TGTGCCAGCAGGGGAGGTGGGGCCAACGTCCTGACTTTC
CDR3 protein: CASRGGGANVLTF